This record concerns one T cell receptor beta chain sequence. The data were taken from a study of blood T cell repertoires in COVID-19. Per germline, CDR1 KGHDR and CDR2 SFDVKD. J was trimmed by 0 bases and V by 0 bases; bases with no gene match: 5. This CDR3 has 17 residues. Under the authors' procedure: Cell counts per sample came from amplifying reference gene primers. Profiling relied on immunoSEQ multiplex PCR, and the TCRdb table lists in-frame clones only, not all of them. V and J calls and clone size are copied from that table; D and trimming were computed from the DNA. The sample lists 30,000 to 40,000 clones, roughly four fifths occurring once.

This chain connects TRBV24-1 to TRBJ2-3; 7 bases align to TRBD2. The sample consisted of peripheral blood. The clonotype was recovered from an elderly man with active or convalescent COVID-19. The CDR3 here is CATSDLPSGSSTDTQYF. In DNA, the CDR3 is TGTGCCACCAGTGATTTGCCTAGCGGTTCTAGCACAGATACGCAGTATTTT.